The following is a T cell receptor (beta chain) sequence with its context. TCRdb keeps only in-frame clones here, not all; method: immunoSEQ multiplex PCR. This repertoire shows hundreds of thousands of clones, around 90% found once; its top ten account for around 6.6%. The sample originates from a study of Ad26.COV2.S vaccination and SARS-CoV-2 variants. Study overall: Once, or twice with 56 days between doses, Ad26.COV2.S was given intramuscularly.

Noted treatment: some 19 received Ad26.COV2.S at low or high dose, single or two shots; a few received placebo; per-sample allocation not given. Collection of samples fell on day 63 after the first vaccine or placebo injection. Sequences were derived from peripheral blood, sampled in a trial of Ad26.COV2.S vaccine versus placebo. The sequence was collected from a person between 18 and 59 years old who received the Ad26.COV2.S COVID-19 vaccine or a placebo.

CDR3 region: CASIRGVREKLFF. The CDR3 DNA reads TGTGCCAGCATCCGCGGAGTTCGGGAAAAACTGTTTTTT. The chain links TRBV6-4 to TRBJ1-4, with D unresolved. Germline lookup yields CDR1 MRHNA and CDR2 SNTAGT. Trimming took 7 bases from V and 8 from J, leaving 14 bases between them. The CDR3 covers 13 residues.